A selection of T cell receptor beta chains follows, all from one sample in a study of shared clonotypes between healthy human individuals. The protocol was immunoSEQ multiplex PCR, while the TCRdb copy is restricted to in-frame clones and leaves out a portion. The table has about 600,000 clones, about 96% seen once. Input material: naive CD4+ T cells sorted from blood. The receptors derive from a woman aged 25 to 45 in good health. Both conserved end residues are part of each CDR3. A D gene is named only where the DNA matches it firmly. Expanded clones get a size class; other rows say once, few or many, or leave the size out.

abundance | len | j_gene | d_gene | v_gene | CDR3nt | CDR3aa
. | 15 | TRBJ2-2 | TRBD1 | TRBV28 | TGTGCCAGCAGTGGACAGGGGGCGAACACCGGGGAGCTGTTTTTT | CASSGQGANTGELFF
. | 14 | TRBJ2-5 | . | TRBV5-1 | TGCGCCAGCGGGCTAGTTCTCGAGGCAGAGACCCAGTACTTC | CASGLVLEAETQYF
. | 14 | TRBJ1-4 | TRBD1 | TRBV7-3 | TGTGCCAGCAGCCCCGACAGGGAGGGCGAAAAACTGTTTTTT | CASSPDREGEKLFF
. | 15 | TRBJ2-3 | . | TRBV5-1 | TGCGCCAGCACCGTAGCGGCCCAGAGCACAGATACGCAGTATTTT | CASTVAAQSTDTQYF
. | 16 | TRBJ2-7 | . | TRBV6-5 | TGTGCCAGCAGTTACCCCTATACTCAGGACAGTTACGAGCAGTACTTC | CASSYPYTQDSYEQYF
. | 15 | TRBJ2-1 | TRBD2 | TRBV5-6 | TGTGCCAGCAGGAACGGACTAGCAGATTACAATGAGCAGTTCTTC | CASRNGLADYNEQFF
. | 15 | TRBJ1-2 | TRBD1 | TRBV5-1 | TGCGCCAGCAGCTTGGTATCAGGGGGCAGAGATGGCTACACCTTC | CASSLVSGGRDGYTF
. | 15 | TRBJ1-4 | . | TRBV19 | TGTGCCAGTAGTACCCAGGGCCGCATAAATGAAAAACTGTTTTTT | CASSTQGRINEKLFF
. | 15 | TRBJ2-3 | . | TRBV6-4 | TGTGCCAGCAGTGACCAGGGGCAAAGCACAGATACGCAGTATTTT | CASSDQGQSTDTQYF
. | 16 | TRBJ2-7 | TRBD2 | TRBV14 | TGTGCCAGCAGCGTCACCGCTAGCGGGAGTTCCTACGAGCAGTACTTC | CASSVTASGSSYEQYF
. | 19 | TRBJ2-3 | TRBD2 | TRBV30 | TGTGCCTGGAGTCTCAAAATCAGTTGGCGGGAGGGTGGCACAGATACGCAGTATTTT | CAWSLKISWREGGTDTQYF
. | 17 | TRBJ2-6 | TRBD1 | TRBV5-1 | TGCGCCAGCAGCTTGGCCGGACAGGGGGCTGGGGCCAACGTCCTGACTTTC | CASSLAGQGAGANVLTF
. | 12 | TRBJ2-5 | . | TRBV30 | TGTGCCTGGAGTCTCTTCCAAGAGACCCAGTACTTC | CAWSLFQETQYF
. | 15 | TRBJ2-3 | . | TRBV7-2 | TGTGCCAGCAGCTTAGTCGGGATTTCCACAGATACGCAGTATTTT | CASSLVGISTDTQYF
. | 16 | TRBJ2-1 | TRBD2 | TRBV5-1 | TGCGCCAGCAGCCTTCGGGTGAATAGCGGGAGCACTGAGCAGTTCTTC | CASSLRVNSGSTEQFF
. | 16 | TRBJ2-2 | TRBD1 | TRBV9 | TGTGCCAGCAGCGTAGTAGGGACAGGGTACACCGGGGAGCTGTTTTTT | CASSVVGTGYTGELFF
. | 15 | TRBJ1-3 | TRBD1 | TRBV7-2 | TGTGCCAGCAGCTTAGACAGGGGAGCTGGAAACACCATATATTTT | CASSLDRGAGNTIYF
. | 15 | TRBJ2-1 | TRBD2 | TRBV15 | TGTGCCACCAGCTCCCGACTAGCGAAAAGCAATGAGCAGTTCTTC | CATSSRLAKSNEQFF
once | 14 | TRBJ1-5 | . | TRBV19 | TGTGCCAGTAGTCCAGGGGAGGGCAATCAGCCCCAGCATTTT | CASSPGEGNQPQHF
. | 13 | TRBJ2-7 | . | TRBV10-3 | TGTGCCATCAGTGGTCAGGAAGGGGGAGAGCAGTACTTC | CAISGQEGGEQYF
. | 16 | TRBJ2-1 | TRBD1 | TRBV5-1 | TGCGCCACCACTCTAACCGGGACAGGACAATACAATGAGCAGTTCTTC | CATTLTGTGQYNEQFF
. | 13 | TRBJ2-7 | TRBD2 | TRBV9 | TGTGCCAGCAGCGGGACTAGCTTCGACGAGCAGTACTTC | CASSGTSFDEQYF
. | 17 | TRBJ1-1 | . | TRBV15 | TGTGCCACCAGCAGAGTCGTCTATCATTACATGAACACTGAAGCTTTCTTT | CATSRVVYHYMNTEAFF
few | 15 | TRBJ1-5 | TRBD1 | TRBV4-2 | TGTGCCAGCAGCCAAGTTGGGACAGACCATCAGCCCCAGCATTTT | CASSQVGTDHQPQHF
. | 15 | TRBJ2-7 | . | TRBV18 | TGTGCCAGCTCACGCTCGGGGCAGAACGACTACGAGCAGTACTTC | CASSRSGQNDYEQYF
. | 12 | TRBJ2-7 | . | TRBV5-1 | TGCGCCAGCAGCTCCGGATACTACGAGCAGTACTTC | CASSSGYYEQYF
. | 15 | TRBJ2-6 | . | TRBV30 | TGTGCCTGGAGTGTACGCAGCTCTGGGGCCAACGTCCTGACTTTC | CAWSVRSSGANVLTF
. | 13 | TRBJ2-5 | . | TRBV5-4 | TGTGCCAGCAGTTCACAGGGTCAAGAGACCCAGTACTTC | CASSSQGQETQYF
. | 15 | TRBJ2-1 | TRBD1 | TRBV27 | TGTGCCAGCAGTTTTTGGACAGGGTCTTACAATGAGCAGTTCTTC | CASSFWTGSYNEQFF
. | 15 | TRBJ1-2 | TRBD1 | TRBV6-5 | TGTGCCAGCAGTTACCAGGGACAGGGGGCTGGTGGCTACACCTTC | CASSYQGQGAGGYTF
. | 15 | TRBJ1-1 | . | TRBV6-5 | TGTGCCAGCAGTTACTCGTCGCAGGGGAACACTGAAGCTTTCTTT | CASSYSSQGNTEAFF
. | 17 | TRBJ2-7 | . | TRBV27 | TGTGCCAGCAGCCCAATCCCAGACACCACGTTTAGCTACGAGCAGTACTTC | CASSPIPDTTFSYEQYF
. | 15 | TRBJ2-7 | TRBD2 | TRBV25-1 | TGTGCCAGCAGTGATCCCGGGACTAGCGGCTACGAGCAGTACTTC | CASSDPGTSGYEQYF
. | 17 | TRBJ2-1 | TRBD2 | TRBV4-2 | TGTGCCAGCAGCCAAGGGGGCGGGAGGGCCGGCTACAATGAGCAGTTCTTC | CASSQGGGRAGYNEQFF
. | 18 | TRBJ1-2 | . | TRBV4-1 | TGCGCCAGCAGCCAAGATCCAGTTGCGGACGTAACTAACTATGGCTACACCTTC | CASSQDPVADVTNYGYTF
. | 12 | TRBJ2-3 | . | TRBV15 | TGTGCCACCAGCACCGACTCAGATACGCAGTATTTT | CATSTDSDTQYF
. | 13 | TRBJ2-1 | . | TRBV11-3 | TGTGCCAGCAGCTTAGGAGGGGCCAATGAGCAGTTCTTC | CASSLGGANEQFF
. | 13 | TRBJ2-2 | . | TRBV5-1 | TGCGCCAGCAGCTTGGGAGGGACCGGGGAGCTGTTTTTT | CASSLGGTGELFF
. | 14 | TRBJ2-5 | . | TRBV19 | TGTGCCAGTAGTTTCCGACACCTCCAAGAGACCCAGTACTTC | CASSFRHLQETQYF
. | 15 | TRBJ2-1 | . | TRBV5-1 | TGCGCCAGCAGCCCAAATAGCGGCTCCTACAATGAGCAGTTCTTC | CASSPNSGSYNEQFF
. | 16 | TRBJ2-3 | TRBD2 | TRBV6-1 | TGTGCCAGCAGTGATCCCCTTAGCGGGAGGACAGATACGCAGTATTTT | CASSDPLSGRTDTQYF
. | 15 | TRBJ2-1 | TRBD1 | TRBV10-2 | TGCGCCAGCAGGGGTCGGACAGGGAGGCTTAATGAGCAGTTCTTC | CASRGRTGRLNEQFF
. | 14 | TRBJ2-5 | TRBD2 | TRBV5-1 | TGCGCCAGCAGCCCCCTGGCGGGAGGAGAGACCCAGTACTTC | CASSPLAGGETQYF
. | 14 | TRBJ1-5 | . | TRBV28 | TGTGCCAGCAGATACGGACAGATCAATCAGCCCCAGCATTTT | CASRYGQINQPQHF
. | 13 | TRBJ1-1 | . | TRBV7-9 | TGTGCCAGCAGCCCCCGGGGAGGGAACGAAGCTTTCTTT | CASSPRGGNEAFF
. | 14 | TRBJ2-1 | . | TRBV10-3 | TGTGCCATCAGTGAGGACGCGGGCGGAAATGAGCAGTTCTTC | CAISEDAGGNEQFF
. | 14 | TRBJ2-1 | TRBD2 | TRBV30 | TGTGCCTGGAGTGTAGGGTTGGTCGGACTAGGGCAGTTCTTC | CAWSVGLVGLGQFF
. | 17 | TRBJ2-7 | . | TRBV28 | TGTGCCACCTCAGGGGCGTCTTTGGGAGACCATTGGTACGAGCAGTACTTC | CATSGASLGDHWYEQYF
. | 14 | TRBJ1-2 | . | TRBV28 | TGTGCCAGCCTACGGGACAAAACTAACTATGGCTACACCTTC | CASLRDKTNYGYTF
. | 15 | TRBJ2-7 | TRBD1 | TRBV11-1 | TGTGCCAGCAGCTTAGGGACAGGGCGGTCCTACGAGCAGTACTTC | CASSLGTGRSYEQYF
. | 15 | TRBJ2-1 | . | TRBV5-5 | TGTGCCAGCAGCTTTTCTGGCGGGGATTTCAATGAGCAGTTCTTC | CASSFSGGDFNEQFF
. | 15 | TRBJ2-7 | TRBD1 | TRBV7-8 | TGTGCCAGCAGCCGCGAGGCATGGACAGGGGGCGAGCAGTACTTC | CASSREAWTGGEQYF